A selection of T cell receptor beta chains follows, all from one sample in a study of somatic mutations in cytotoxic T cells in rheumatoid arthritis. Sequenced by immunoSEQ multiplex PCR; TCRdb stores in-frame clones only, minus some. The repertoire has roughly 20,000 clones, around 70% of them found once; the top ten carry about 19%. Sequencing was performed on CD8+ T cells sorted from blood. These receptors all come from a woman aged 55-70 years in good health. CDR3s include the opening cysteine and the closing phenylalanine or tryptophan. D genes are given only for firm matches. Clone size is stated in some rows and not others, as once, few, many or a class when expanded.

TRBV9	.	TRBJ1-5	few	CASSAGPASNQPQHF	TGTGCCAGCAGCGCCGGCCCGGCGAGCAATCAGCCCCAGCATTTT
TRBV19	.	TRBJ1-1	once	CATRQVNTEAFF	TGTGCCACCCGACAGGTGAACACTGAAGCTTTCTTT
TRBV2	.	TRBJ2-7	.	CASSENYEQYF	TGTGCCAGCAGTGAAAACTACGAGCAGTACTTC
TRBV9	TRBD2	TRBJ2-3	.	CASKKGLASTDTQYF	TGTGCCAGCAAAAAGGGACTAGCGAGCACAGATACGCAGTATTTT
TRBV11-2	.	TRBJ1-1	.	CASSSPGRGDITEAFF	TGTGCCAGCAGCTCCCCGGGGAGGGGAGATATCACTGAAGCTTTCTTT
TRBV2	TRBD1	TRBJ1-1	.	CASSGRTGLGTEAFF	TGTGCCAGCAGTGGCAGGACAGGGCTGGGCACTGAAGCTTTCTTT
TRBV6-1	.	TRBJ1-1	.	CASTWALNTEAFF	TGTGCCAGTACTTGGGCCTTGAACACTGAAGCTTTCTTT
TRBV14	TRBD2	TRBJ2-3	.	CASSQGTSGRDTQYF	TGTGCCAGCAGCCAAGGTACTAGCGGGAGAGATACGCAGTATTTT
TRBV4-2	.	TRBJ1-1	.	CASSQDQDGGGTEAFF	TGTGCCAGCAGCCAAGATCAGGATGGGGGCGGGACTGAAGCTTTCTTT
TRBV2	.	TRBJ2-1	.	CASSEALPTSSYNEQFF	TGTGCCAGCAGTGAAGCGCTTCCTACCTCCTCCTACAATGAGCAGTTCTTC
TRBV29-1	.	TRBJ1-2	few	CSVGGVGRNYGYTF	TGCAGCGTGGGCGGGGTGGGCCGGAACTATGGCTACACCTTC
TRBV5-6	TRBD2	TRBJ2-2	few	CASSLGLAGTGELFF	TGTGCCAGCAGCTTAGGACTAGCGGGCACCGGGGAGCTGTTTTTT
TRBV27	.	TRBJ2-7	.	CASSLRGLASEQYF	TGTGCCAGCAGTTTACGGGGTTTAGCCTCCGAGCAGTACTTC
TRBV28	.	TRBJ1-1	.	CASSDSEAFF	TGTGCCAGCAGCGACAGTGAAGCTTTCTTT